This TCR beta chain emerged from a study of regulatory T cells. Findings of the study overall: Regulatory T cells showed the strongest V-J pair restriction and V/J gene skewing among patient repertoires.

Amplification used 52 TRBV primers and 13 TRBJ primers. This table comes from immunoSEQ multiplex PCR, and its TCRdb copy is limited to in-frame clones, with some not included. The sample lists some 17,000 clones; roughly nine tenths were seen once. This clone has just one count. What it recognizes is unknown. Autoimmunity was present in every CD3G-deficient patient, worse in two. Patients aged 2 to 39 years had fewer naive T cells. This CDR3 comprises 15 residues. V lost 0 bases to trimming and J lost 5 bases; unmatched junction nucleotides: 7. The germline CDR1 and CDR2 sequences are SGDLS and YYNGEE.

The chain carries TRBV9 and TRBJ2-7, with 8 bases matching TRBD2. This TCR was recovered from a young adult with CD3G deficiency. The sample comprised CD8+ T cells sorted from blood. For the CDR3, the DNA is TGTGCCAGCAGCGTAGTAGCGGGGCCCAGGGACGAGCAGTACTTC. It translates to CASSVVAGPRDEQYF.